These T cell receptor beta chains were read from a single sample in a study of T cell repertoires and Cas9 in healthy adults. The assay was immunoSEQ multiplex PCR, and TCRdb's table has in-frame clones only and misses some. The top ten hold about 2.1% of the sample, which has almost 15,000 clones, 89% seen once. Sequencing was done on a sample of Tregs (CD4+, CD25+, CD127-, CD137-, CD154-) from PBMCs; culture status not recorded. The receptors were gathered from a human donor in good health. CDR3s include the opening cysteine and the closing phenylalanine or tryptophan. The D gene is left open where the match is weak. Not every row has a clone size; where given, it reads once, few, many or a size class.

V	D	J	size	DNA	CDR3
TRBV23-1	-	TRBJ2-5	-	TGCGCCAGCAGTCCCGAGATGACCCAGTACTTC	CASSPEMTQYF
TRBV7-9	TRBD2	TRBJ2-2	-	TGTGCCAGCAGCTTTAGCGGGGGGGCCCCCCCCGGGGAGCTGTTTTTT	CASSFSGGAPPGELFF
TRBV10-2	-	TRBJ2-7	-	TGCGCCAGCAGTGAGTCTGGGGCCACGGTGGAGCAGTACTTC	CASSESGATVEQYF
TRBV7-6	TRBD2	TRBJ2-2	-	TGTGCCAGCAGCTTTCAGACTAGCGGGGGAAACGGGGAGCTGTTTTTT	CASSFQTSGGNGELFF
TRBV6-1	-	TRBJ2-2	-	TGTGCCAGCAGCGCCAGGGGAGGGACCGGGGAGCTGTTTTTT	CASSARGGTGELFF
TRBV4-1	-	TRBJ2-1	once	TGCGCCAGCAGCCAAGATTCCGCGCAAACCTACAATGAGCAGTTCTTC	CASSQDSAQTYNEQFF
TRBV28	-	TRBJ1-5	-	TGTGCCAGCACCACCAGGTACAGGACATCGACCCAGCATTTT	CASTTRYRTSTQHF
TRBV7-9	TRBD2	TRBJ2-5	few	TGTGCCAGCAGCTTGGGAGCGGGGGCCGGGGAGACCCAGTACTTC	CASSLGAGAGETQYF
TRBV6-5	TRBD1	TRBJ1-5	-	TGTGCCAGCAGCCAAGACAGGGATCAGCCCCAGCATTTT	CASSQDRDQPQHF
TRBV6-1	-	TRBJ1-2	-	TGTGCCAGCAGTGAAAACGGGTGGTGGGTTGAGGGTGGCTACACCTTC	CASSENGWWVEGGYTF
TRBV27	TRBD1	TRBJ1-2	once	TGTGCCAGCAGTCTGACCCGGACAGGGTATGGCTACACCTTC	CASSLTRTGYGYTF
TRBV28	-	TRBJ1-3	-	TGTGCCAGCAGCCCAACAGAAGGCCGAAGGTTCTCTGGTGACACCATATATTTT	CASSPTEGRRFSGDTIYF
TRBV4-2	TRBD2	TRBJ2-5	-	TGTGCCAGCAGCCACCTCCGGGGGGGAACTCAAGAGACCCAGTACTTC	CASSHLRGGTQETQYF
TRBV28	-	TRBJ2-5	-	TGTGCCAGCAGCCCTCGAAAAGGAGGGGTGGAGACCCAGTACTTC	CASSPRKGGVETQYF
TRBV2	-	TRBJ1-1	-	TGTGCCACCGTACGTTACAGGGACACTGAAGCTTTCTTT	CATVRYRDTEAFF
TRBV6-5	-	TRBJ1-1	-	TGTGCCAGCAAACGACAGAGGAACACTGAAGCTTTCTTT	CASKRQRNTEAFF
TRBV5-1	-	TRBJ1-2	-	TGCGCCAGCAGCCCCCGGGACAACAGATATGGCTACACCTTC	CASSPRDNRYGYTF
TRBV11-2	-	TRBJ2-7	-	TGTGCCAGCAGCCTCCCGGTAACGGACGAGCAGTACTTC	CASSLPVTDEQYF
TRBV12-5	TRBD1	TRBJ2-1	-	TGTGCTAGTGGTTTACCGGGACAGGGAAATAATGAGCAGTTCTTC	CASGLPGQGNNEQFF
TRBV6-5	TRBD2	TRBJ2-1	-	TGTGCCAGCCGCGGGGGGGCGATTTACAATGAGCAGTTCTTC	CASRGGAIYNEQFF
TRBV5-1	TRBD1	TRBJ1-1	-	TGCGCCAGCAGGCGACTACTAGGGGGCTTGAACACTGAAGCTTTCTTT	CASRRLLGGLNTEAFF
TRBV6-1	-	TRBJ1-2	-	TGTGCCAGCAGATCAGGGCGTAACTATGGCTACACCTTC	CASRSGRNYGYTF
TRBV4-2	-	TRBJ1-1	-	TGTGCCAGCAGCCAAGAGAGGGTGGGGCGGGGGACTGAAGCTTTCTTT	CASSQERVGRGTEAFF
TRBV28	-	TRBJ2-1	few	TGTGCCAGCACCCATTCGGGACTTACAATATCTAGCTCCTACAATGAGCAGTTCTTC	CASTHSGLTISSSYNEQFF
TRBV6-1	-	TRBJ2-7	-	TGTGCCACCGAGGAAGGGCGGCTTTCCTACGAGCAGTACTTC	CATEEGRLSYEQYF
TRBV28	-	TRBJ1-1	few	TGTGCCAGCAGTTTTGTCTCTGAAGCTTTCTTT	CASSFVSEAFF
TRBV6-5	-	TRBJ2-4	-	TGTGCCAGCAGCCTACCGGACGGAAACATTCAGTACTTC	CASSLPDGNIQYF
TRBV18	-	TRBJ1-2	-	TGTGCCAGCTCACCCCTACAGGACTACTATGGCTACACCTTC	CASSPLQDYYGYTF
TRBV6-1	-	TRBJ1-2	few	TGTGCCAGCAGTGAATATGCCACAGGCCCTGGCTACACCTTC	CASSEYATGPGYTF
TRBV5-1	-	TRBJ2-7	few	TGCGCCAGCAGCTTAACGACGGGCCCCTACGAGCAGTACTTC	CASSLTTGPYEQYF
TRBV18	-	TRBJ2-5	-	TGTGCCAGCTCACCAATGGCAGAAGAGACCCAGTACTTC	CASSPMAEETQYF
TRBV2	TRBD1	TRBJ1-5	-	TGTGCCAGCAGTAGCCGGGACAGGCGAATTGAGCCCCAGCATTTT	CASSSRDRRIEPQHF
TRBV7-9	-	TRBJ1-2	-	TGTGCCAGCAGCCCAAGTGGCAGATACTATGGCTACACCTTC	CASSPSGRYYGYTF
TRBV11-2	-	TRBJ2-3	-	TGTGCCAGCAGCTTAGCCGGGGCGGATACGCAGTATTTT	CASSLAGADTQYF
TRBV7-8	TRBD1	TRBJ2-7	-	TGTGCCAGCAGCGTAGACAGGGGAGACGAGCAGTACTTC	CASSVDRGDEQYF
TRBV5-1	TRBD2	TRBJ2-3	-	TGCGCCAGCAGCTTGGTAGGTAGCGGGGTAGGAGATACGCAGTATTTT	CASSLVGSGVGDTQYF
TRBV5-1	-	TRBJ2-5	-	TGCGCCAGCAGCCCCTGGGGGGGCGGGGAGACCCAGTACTTC	CASSPWGGGETQYF
TRBV7-2	TRBD2	TRBJ2-3	-	TGTGCCAGCAGCCCGAAAGGACTAGACCCAGATACGCAGTATTTT	CASSPKGLDPDTQYF
TRBV7-2	-	TRBJ1-1	-	TGTGCCAGCAGCTTAATCAGTCAGGACACTGAAGCTTTCTTT	CASSLISQDTEAFF
TRBV19	-	TRBJ1-6	few	TGTGCCAGTAGTAGGAGAGAGGATTCACCCCTCCACTTT	CASSRREDSPLHF
TRBV6-5	TRBD2	TRBJ2-7	-	TGTGCCAGCAGTCGGGGGGGCAACTACGAGCAGTACTTC	CASSRGGNYEQYF
TRBV2	-	TRBJ2-7	-	TGTGCCATCCAGAGAGGCTACGAGCAGTACTTC	CAIQRGYEQYF
TRBV27	-	TRBJ2-3	-	TGTGCCAGGACTCTCCCTCGCACAGATACGCAGTATTTT	CARTLPRTDTQYF
TRBV7-2	TRBD2	TRBJ2-5	-	TGTGCCAGCAGCCTCGGACTAGCGGGGCACCAAGAGACCCAGTACTTC	CASSLGLAGHQETQYF
TRBV7-2	TRBD1	TRBJ1-2	-	TGTGCCAGCAGCTCTACAGGGGGGGAGGGCTATGGCTACACCTTC	CASSSTGGEGYGYTF
TRBV6-5	-	TRBJ1-2	-	TGTGCCAGCAGGGCCGGAACAGGCTATGGCTACACCTTC	CASRAGTGYGYTF
TRBV11-3	TRBD1	TRBJ2-3	-	TGTGCCAGCAGCGCAGGACAGGGGAGAGATACGCAGTATTTT	CASSAGQGRDTQYF
TRBV9	-	TRBJ1-1	-	TGTGCCAGCAGCGTAGGTAACAGGAACACTGAAGCTTTCTTT	CASSVGNRNTEAFF
TRBV28	-	TRBJ1-3	-	TGTGCCAGCAGTTTAAGGACTCCCATAGGAAACACCATATATTTT	CASSLRTPIGNTIYF
TRBV10-3	-	TRBJ2-3	once	TGTGCCATCAGTGAGTCGGGGGCAGATACGCAGTATTTT	CAISESGADTQYF
TRBV7-2	-	TRBJ1-3	-	TGTGCCAGCAGCTTAGTTACAGGGATAGACACCATATATTTT	CASSLVTGIDTIYF
TRBV10-1	TRBD2	TRBJ2-3	-	TGCGCCAGCATGTCTAGCGGGGGAGATACGCAGTATTTT	CASMSSGGDTQYF